This T cell receptor (beta chain) was recorded in a study of T cells expressing NK-cell markers. Across the whole study: Serological testing identified seven of the eight sequenced donors as HCMV-seropositive and one as seronegative. Study results and caveats: In about 6 donors, dominant CD3+CD56+NKG2C+ clonotypes ranked among the top 10 CD8+ clonotypes.

Worth noting for this clonotype: Its antigen remains unidentified.

Generation of TCR beta cDNA was performed by 5'RACE template switching incorporating UMIs. Each CDR3 protein gets one entry in TCRdb, which reprocessed the 5' RACE reads and gives no DNA. The sample's table shows some 280,000 distinct CDR3 sequences. CDR1 is SQVTM, CDR2 ANQGSEA, per germline. The CDR3 consists of 14 residues. What was sequenced was blood T cells: a sorted CD56 or NKG2C T cell subset, CD4+ or CD8+ T cells, or bulk PBMC T cells (not recorded which). V is TRBV29-1 and J is TRBJ2-2; the D call from TCRdb, TRBD1, cannot be confirmed without DNA. This TCR was sampled from a man younger than 35 in good health. The CDR3 region is CSVPNGARYGSLFF.